These 27 T cell receptor beta chains originate from one sample sequenced in a study of blood T cell repertoires in COVID-19 (dated by TCRdb to 2020 to 2021). To prepare the library, the immunoSEQ multiplex PCR assay was applied. Here the immuneACCESS table is served through TCRdb, limited to in-frame sequences with V and J called. Missing clones are a known gap in these copies; in checked studies unresolved V genes cover under half, and the rest lacks a known reason. The sample includes nearly 110,000 clones, with 60% to 85% observed a single time. The ten most abundant clones make up 5% to 8% of the sample. The sequencing sample was made of peripheral blood. All receptors derive from an elderly man with COVID-19, enrolled during active disease.

In nucleotides, the CDR3 is TGTGCCAGCAGTTACTCGACGACAGGGAATCAGCCCCAGCATTTT. The encoded protein is CASSYSTTGNQPQHF. The chain recombines TRBV6-5 with TRBJ1-5, with 7 bases aligning to TRBD1. With V trimmed by 0 bases and J by 4 bases, 3 bases remained unmatched. Germline CDR1 reads MNHEY; CDR2 reads SVGAGI. This CDR3 comprises 15 residues.

The chain joins TRBV5-4 to TRBJ2-5; 7 bases are a match to TRBD1. Trimming took 4 bases from V and 1 from J; bases not matched to a gene: 10. Germline V gene lookup returns CDR1 SGHNT and CDR2 YYREEE (reference sequence). This CDR3 has 16 amino acids. DNA of the CDR3: TGTGCCAGCAGCGCAGCATACCGGGACAGCCAAGAGACCCAGTACTTC. As protein: CASSAAYRDSQETQYF.

In DNA form, the CDR3 reads TGTGCCAGCAGCTTAGTGGCAGGGGTTAGCAATCAGCCCCAGCATTTT. Protein product: CASSLVAGVSNQPQHF. The genes are TRBV7-8 and TRBJ1-5; weak D call: TRBD1 (6 bases). The CDR3 spans 16 residues. CDR1 and CDR2 (germline): SGHVS, FQNEAQ. The germline V and J ends were trimmed by 1 base and 0 bases, with 10 bases remaining between them.

This rearrangement joins TRBV19 to TRBJ2-1; 11 bases match TRBD2. The CDR3 has 15 amino acids. V shed 11 bases and J 7 bases; nucleotides not matched to a gene: 13. CDR1 is LNHDA and CDR2 is SQIVND in the germline V gene (reference sequence). The CDR3 sequence: CACCIGASGGNEQFF. The CDR3 DNA follows: TGTGCCTGTTGTATCGGGGCTAGCGGGGGGAATGAGCAGTTCTTC.

The chain employs TRBV10-3 and TRBJ1-1; possible D gene TRBD1, 5 bases. This CDR3 comprises 15 residues. CDR1 is ENHRY, CDR2 SYGVKD, per germline. V was clipped by 8 bases and J by 0 bases, with 16 bases between them. The chain's CDR3 is CAIRPGDGVNTEAFF. In DNA, the CDR3 is TGTGCCATCCGGCCGGGGGACGGTGTGAACACTGAAGCTTTCTTT.

The V call is TRBV19, the J call TRBJ2-2; 7 positions agree with TRBD2. The trim removed 4 bases at V and 6 bases at J, leaving 11 bases unmatched. This CDR3 contains 16 residues. Germline V lookup: CDR1 LNHDA, CDR2 SQIVND (reference sequence). As DNA, the CDR3 is TGTGCCAGTAGTACCCGAGCTAGCGGCAGAGCCGGGGAGCTGTTTTTT. Protein: CASSTRASGRAGELFF.

V is TRBV7-8 and J is TRBJ2-7; TRBD1 might be the D (5 bases). Trimming pared 0 bases from V and 0 bases from J, leaving 9 bases between. The CDR3 covers 15 residues. Germline CDR1 SGHVS, CDR2 FQNEAQ. The DNA of the CDR3 is TGTGCCAGCAGCTTAGCGCCAGGGCTCTCCTACGAGCAGTACTTC. Its protein product is CASSLAPGLSYEQYF.

This clone occurred once. CDR3 nucleotides: TGTGCCACCAGTGAGAATAGCGGGAGGGCCAACAATGAGCAGTTCTTC. Its translation: CATSENSGRANNEQFF. This chain links TRBV24-1 with TRBJ2-1, with 11 bases lining up with TRBD2. The junction had 6 bases not matched to a gene; V was cut back by 4 bases and J by 5 bases. This CDR3 region has 16 residues. Germline values: CDR1 KGHDR, CDR2 SFDVKD.

V and J are TRBV5-1 and TRBJ2-7; D might be TRBD1 (6 bases). Trimming stripped 4 bases from V and 3 bases from J, with 14 bases between. From germline, CDR1 is SGHRS and CDR2 YFSETQ. The CDR3 spans 14 residues. DNA for the CDR3: TGCGCCAGCAGCATGCAGGGGAGTCACTACGAGCAGTACTTC. It yields the protein CASSMQGSHYEQYF.

This CDR3 is CASSFRAGDGKNIQYF. CDR3 nucleotides: TGTGCCAGCAGCTTCAGGGCAGGGGACGGCAAAAACATTCAGTACTTC. The rearrangement uses TRBV7-2 and TRBJ2-4; D possibly corresponds to TRBD1 (6 bases). V lost 3 bases and J 3 bases, leaving 15 bases between the germline ends. CDR3 length equals 16 residues. Germline V gene data show CDR1 as SGHTA and CDR2 as FQGNSA. The full variable domain, its missing parts supplied by reference TRBV7-2 and TRBJ2-4, is GAGVSQSPSNKVTEKGKDVELRCDPISGHTALYWYRQSLGQGLEFLIYFQGNSAPDKSGLPSDRFSAERTGGSVSTLTIQRTQQEDSAVYLCASSFRAGDGKNIQYFGAGTRLSVL.

The V gene is TRBV11-2, the J gene TRBJ2-7; D may be TRBD2 (6 bases). Germline V CDR1 and CDR2: SGHAT, FQNNGV. The ends were cut back, 4 bases at V and 7 bases at J, with 8 bases in the middle. The CDR3 contains 11 residues. The CDR3, as DNA: TGTGCCAGCAGCTCCGGGGGAGAGCAGTACTTC. Residues: CASSSGGEQYF.

The chain has TRBV6-5 and TRBJ1-2, with a tentative D call TRBD1 (5 bases). Germline assignment: CDR1 MNHEY and CDR2 SVGAGI. The CDR3 covers 11 residues. The V gene lost 6 bases and the J gene lost 5 bases, with 7 bases spanning the gap. CDR3 sequence reads: CASSGGYGYTF. The CDR3 DNA sequence: TGTGCCAGCAGCGGGGGGTATGGCTACACCTTC.

V and J are TRBV4-3 and TRBJ2-7; D possibly corresponds to TRBD1 (6 bases). The CDR3 consists of 16 residues. Germline CDR1 is LGHNA and CDR2 is YSLEER. Trimming pared 5 bases from V and 3 bases from J, leaving 20 bases between. The CDR3 sequence: CASSRSLGGTIYEQYF. The CDR3, as DNA: TGCGCCAGCAGCAGGTCGTTAGGGGGTACGATCTACGAGCAGTACTTC.

J is TRBJ2-4 and V is TRBV2; D perhaps matches TRBD1 (8 bases). With 6 bases removed from V and 8 bases from J, the gap between germline ends came to 17 bases. The CDR3 sequence is 14 residues long. Germline V gene lookup returns CDR1 SNHLY and CDR2 FYNNEI. The CDR3 nucleotides read TGTGCCAGCAGCCCGACAGGGGAGGGATACATTCAGTACTTC. The encoded protein is CASSPTGEGYIQYF.

The rearrangement joins TRBV24-1 to TRBJ2-1, with D possibly being TRBD2 (5 bases). The V and J ends lost 4 bases and 10 bases respectively, with 10 bases between them. The CDR3 is 12 residues long. Germline loops: CDR1 KGHDR, CDR2 SFDVKD. The CDR3 is CATSEPGTEQFF. The CDR3 DNA sequence: TGTGCCACCAGTGAACCGGGAACCGAGCAGTTCTTC.

The J gene is TRBJ2-7, the V gene TRBV19, with D tentatively TRBD1 (5 bases). Germline CDR1 is LNHDA and CDR2 is SQIVND (reference sequence). V lost 3 bases to trimming and J lost 6 bases, with 18 bases between them. This CDR3 has 15 amino acids. CDR3 sequence (DNA): TGTGCCAGTAGTATCTATAATCAGGGATCCGCCGAGCAGTACTTC. Translation gives CASSIYNQGSAEQYF.

J is TRBJ2-1 and V is TRBV29-1; D remains unclear. The V end lost 7 bases, the J end lost 10 bases, and 23 bases lay between the germline ends. There are 14 residues in the CDR3. CDR1 SQVTM and CDR2 ANQGSEA come from the germline V gene. The CDR3, as DNA: TGCAGCGCCCTATACGTTGTCCCCGCCGGGGAGCAGTTCTTC. Translation: CSALYVVPAGEQFF.

The chain has TRBV4-3 and TRBJ1-1, with 7 positions matching TRBD1. This CDR3 spans 14 amino acids. CDR1 and CDR2 (germline): LGHNA, YSLEER. The ends lost 1 base at V and 4 bases at J; junction bases unmatched: 3. CDR3: CASSQGDRATEAFF. CDR3 DNA sequence: TGCGCCAGCAGCCAAGGCGACAGGGCCACTGAAGCTTTCTTT.

This chain links TRBV29-1 with TRBJ2-5; the match to TRBD2 covers 11 bases. J lost 1 base, V lost 3 bases, and 7 bases had no gene match. This CDR3 contains 16 residues. Germline CDR1 SQVTM, CDR2 ANQGSEA. CDR3 in amino acids: CSVDARGTSGQETQYF. CDR3 sequence (DNA): TGCAGCGTTGATGCTCGGGGGACTAGCGGCCAAGAGACCCAGTACTTC.

V gene TRBV4-1 combines with J gene TRBJ2-3; 10 bases line up with TRBD2. The V gene's germline CDR1 is MGHRA and CDR2 YSYEKL. The ends lost 2 bases at V and 6 bases at J; junction bases unmatched: 8. The CDR3 is 16 residues long. In DNA, the CDR3 is TGCGCCAGCAGCCAACCCGGACTAGCGGTTATGGATACGCAGTATTTT. Translating it yields CASSQPGLAVMDTQYF.

The chain recombines TRBV18 with TRBJ1-2; D possibly corresponds to TRBD1 (5 bases). This CDR3 spans 17 amino acids. Trimming removed 3 bases from V and 5 bases from J, with 22 bases in between. In germline, CDR1 is KGHSH, CDR2 LQKENI. CDR3 loop: CASSPPGPSRGRYGYTF. The CDR3 DNA sequence: TGTGCCAGCTCACCTCCGGGGCCCTCCCGGGGGAGATATGGCTACACCTTC.

This clone was recorded once. The chain joins TRBV30 to TRBJ1-6; no firm D call. CDR1 GTSNPN and CDR2 SVGIG come from the germline V gene (reference sequence). The germline V and J ends were trimmed by 0 bases and 8 bases, with 11 bases remaining between them. The CDR3 has 14 amino acids. CDR3 sequence (DNA): TGTGCCTGGAGTGTAGAGGGATGGGATTCACCCCTCCACTTT. This codes for CAWSVEGWDSPLHF. Supplemented by reference TRBV30 and TRBJ1-6, the full variable domain reads SQTIHQWPATLVQPVGSPLSLECTVEGTSNPNLYWYRQAAGRGLQLLFYSVGIGQISSEVPQNLSASRPQDRQFILSSKKLLLSDSGFYLCAWSVEGWDSPLHFGNGTRLTVT.

V and J are TRBV28 and TRBJ1-2, with 9 bases identical to TRBD1. J lost 8 bases, V lost 6 bases, and 13 bases had no gene match. The germline V gene has CDR1 MDHEN and CDR2 SYDVKM. The CDR3 is 15 residues long. The CDR3 spells CASSPISQGAGGYTF. The CDR3 DNA is TGTGCCAGCAGCCCAATTTCACAGGGGGCCGGGGGCTACACCTTC.

This clone appeared a few times. The J gene is TRBJ1-1, the V gene TRBV10-3, with D tentatively TRBD1 (5 bases). CDR1 ENHRY and CDR2 SYGVKD come from the germline V gene. Deletions cut 5 bases from V and 6 bases from J, with 7 bases between. This CDR3 region has 11 residues. In nucleotides, the CDR3 is TGTGCCATCAGTCCAGGGTCTGAAGCTTTCTTT. Encoded protein: CAISPGSEAFF.

The chain combines TRBV21-1 with TRBJ2-3; the table's D call, TRBD2, has no DNA check behind it. TRBV21-1 is designated a pseudogene. The CDR3 runs to 16 residues. CDR3 sequence (DNA): TGTGCCAGCAGCAAAGTTCTAGCCCCGGTTGCAGATACGCAGTATTTT. Translated, it gives CASSKVLAPVADTQYF.

V usage is TRBV2 and J usage is TRBJ1-2; 8 nucleotides match TRBD1. Germline V gene data show CDR1 as SNHLY and CDR2 as FYNNEI. CDR3 length: 14 residues. V was clipped by 5 bases and J by 8 bases; unmatched bases: 10. Here the CDR3 reads CASSTLAGGRGYTF. CDR3 in DNA: TGTGCCAGCAGTACCCTGGCAGGGGGCCGCGGCTACACCTTC. Full variable domain (rest looked up from reference TRBV2 and TRBJ1-2): EPEVTQTPSHQVTQMGQEVILRCVPISNHLYFYWYRQILGQKVEFLVSFYNNEISEKSEIFDDQFSVERPDGSNFTLKIRSTKLEDSAMYFCASSTLAGGRGYTFGSGTRLTVV.

The chain combines TRBV23-1 with TRBJ2-1; TRBD2 matches at 10 bases. TRBV23-1 is given ORF status, its function remaining uncertain. With V trimmed by 3 bases and J by 4 bases, 12 bases remained unmatched. This CDR3 has 18 amino acids. CDR3 sequence reads: CASSHGLAGERVYNEQFF. CDR3 sequence (DNA): TGCGCCAGCAGTCATGGCCTAGCGGGAGAAAGGGTGTACAATGAGCAGTTCTTC.